These 19 T cell receptor beta chains originate from one sample sequenced in a study of shared clonotypes between healthy human individuals. The assay was immunoSEQ multiplex PCR, and TCRdb's table has in-frame clones only and misses some. The repertoire holds some 2,000,000 clones, with about 95% as singletons. Sequencing was carried out using naive CD4+ T cells sorted from blood. As for subset: CD45RA+ positively selected. These receptors were collected from a man aged 18 to 35 in good health.

V usage is TRBV10-2 and J usage is TRBJ2-2; D not certain. The CDR3 runs to 13 residues. CDR1 is WSHSY and CDR2 is SAAADI in the germline V gene. V was shortened by 4 bases and J by 4 bases, with 7 bases between the two germline ends. The CDR3 spells CASSGKVTGELFF. The DNA for the CDR3 is TGCGCCAGCAGTGGTAAAGTCACCGGGGAGCTGTTTTTT.

The chain uses TRBV5-1 and TRBJ1-1; D not resolved. This CDR3 comprises 15 residues. Germline values: CDR1 SGHRS, CDR2 YFSETQ. Trimming took off 1 base at V and 5 bases at J, with 15 bases between the two ends. The CDR3 reads CASSLSLEVGTEAFF. CDR3 in DNA: TGCGCCAGCAGCTTGTCGTTGGAGGTGGGAACTGAAGCTTTCTTT.

This clone was found once. The J gene is TRBJ2-3, the V gene TRBV30; 13 nucleotides line up with TRBD2. The germline V gene has CDR1 GTSNPN and CDR2 SVGIG (reference sequence). CDR3 length equals 17 residues. Unmatched junction bases numbered 8, after V lost 0 bases and J lost 5 bases. CDR3 amino acids: CAWSVHRTSGSEDTQYF. In DNA, the CDR3 is TGTGCCTGGAGTGTACATAGGACTAGCGGGAGCGAAGATACGCAGTATTTT.

This chain joins TRBV11-2 and TRBJ2-7; 7 bases are a match to TRBD1. Germline V gene data show CDR1 as SGHAT and CDR2 as FQNNGV. Losses at the gene ends were 4 bases for V and 6 bases for J; bases not matched to a gene: 3. The CDR3 spans 12 residues. CDR3 DNA: TGTGCCAGCAGCTCAACAGGGGTCGAGCAGTACTTC. It translates to CASSSTGVEQYF.

The chain carries TRBV30 and TRBJ1-2; 9 bases align to TRBD1. In germline, CDR1 is GTSNPN, CDR2 SVGIG (reference sequence). After removal of 4 bases from V and 1 base from J, the junction contained 4 bases not matched to a gene. CDR3 length: 14 amino acids. CDR3 sequence (DNA): TGTGCCTGGATAGGGACAGGGCGTAACTATGGCTACACCTTC. Its protein is CAWIGTGRNYGYTF.

The chain carries TRBV30 and TRBJ1-1; no definite D call. CDR1 GTSNPN and CDR2 SVGIG come from the germline V gene (reference sequence). The CDR3 has 14 residues. V was shortened by 2 bases and J by 1 base, with 11 bases between the two germline ends. For the CDR3, the DNA is TGTGCCTGGAGTCCTGAGCGACCGAACACTGAAGCTTTCTTT. It yields the protein CAWSPERPNTEAFF.

To note about this clone: The sample contains more than one DNA sequence encoding this CDR3. This sequence joins TRBV18 and TRBJ2-5; D is uncertain. The germline CDR1 and CDR2 sequences are KGHSH and LQKENI. The germline V and J ends were trimmed by 4 bases and 5 bases, with 11 bases remaining between them. This CDR3 comprises 13 residues. Here the CDR3 reads CASSLLLGETQYF. CDR3 DNA sequence: TGTGCCAGCTCACTCTTACTTGGGGAGACCCAGTACTTC.

The chain has TRBV6-6 and TRBJ2-1, with 9 bases lining up with TRBD1. This CDR3 contains 15 residues. V was clipped by 6 bases and J by 0 bases; unmatched bases: 3. CDR1 and CDR2 from the germline V gene are MNHNY and SVGAGI (reference sequence). Written as DNA, the CDR3 is TGTGCCAGCAGGGAACAGGGGGCCTCCTACAATGAGCAGTTCTTC. This encodes CASREQGASYNEQFF.

CDR3 in DNA: TGTGCCAGCAGTGAAGGGGCTGCCCCGACCCAGCATTTT. Its translation is CASSEGAAPTQHF. The chain uses TRBV6-1 and TRBJ1-5, with D hard to call. The germline V gene has CDR1 MNHNS and CDR2 SASEGT. This CDR3 contains 13 residues. V lost 1 base and J 11 bases, leaving 12 bases between the germline ends.

V and J are TRBV7-9 and TRBJ1-2; D is unresolved. Germline lookup yields CDR1 SEHNR and CDR2 FQNEAQ (reference sequence). Trimming took 3 bases from V and 4 from J, leaving 9 bases between them. The CDR3 contains 13 residues. CDR3 sequence (DNA): TGTGCCAGCAGCTTTACAGAGTTCTATGGCTACACCTTC. It codes for CASSFTEFYGYTF.

This chain joins TRBV30 and TRBJ2-5; D is unclear. TRBJ2-7 explains the end of the DNA better; the J call may be wrong. Germline-derived CDR1 and CDR2 are GTSNPN and SVGIG (reference sequence). The CDR3 spans 12 residues. The CDR3 here is CAWSFQPYEQYF. The CDR3 DNA is TGTGCCTGGAGTTTTCAGCCCTACGAGCAGTACTTC.

The rearrangement uses TRBV11-2 and TRBJ1-1, with D unresolved. Trimming cost V 1 base and J 4 bases, with 7 bases left between them. From germline, CDR1 is SGHAT and CDR2 FQNNGV. The CDR3 runs to 13 residues. The CDR3 DNA is TGTGCCAGCAGCTTAGCTGCAGGCACTGAAGCTTTCTTT. It specifies CASSLAAGTEAFF.

The V call is TRBV6-1, the J call TRBJ2-1; D uncertain. Trimming pared 4 bases from V and 0 bases from J, leaving 10 bases between. Germline CDR1 and CDR2: MNHNS and SASEGT. This CDR3 is built from 15 residues. The chain's CDR3 is CASSVDWGSYNEQFF. CDR3 in DNA: TGTGCCAGCAGTGTTGACTGGGGCTCCTACAATGAGCAGTTCTTC.

This sequence joins TRBV18 and TRBJ2-7, with 8 positions matching TRBD1. This CDR3 comprises 16 residues. CDR1 and CDR2 from the germline V gene are KGHSH and LQKENI. V lost 2 bases and J lost 2; bases outside the gene matches: 8. The CDR3 nucleotides read TGTGCCAGCTCACCAACAGGGGGGTCATTGCCCTACGAGCAGTACTTC. Its protein is CASSPTGGSLPYEQYF.

V and J are TRBV10-2 and TRBJ1-2; TRBD1 aligns across 7 bases. CDR3 length equals 13 residues. The germline V gene encodes CDR1 WSHSY and CDR2 SAAADI. V gave up 5 bases and J gave up 0 bases; unmatched junction bases: 0. The CDR3 DNA follows: TGCGCCAGCAGTCAGGGGGCTAACTATGGCTACACCTTC. It yields the protein CASSQGANYGYTF.

This clone has just one count. The genes are TRBV27 and TRBJ1-5; maybe TRBD1 (6 bases). The CDR3 length is 14 residues. V gave up 6 bases and J gave up 3 bases, with 12 bases separating them. The germline CDR1 and CDR2 sequences are MNHEY and SMNVEV (reference sequence). CDR3 nucleotide sequence: TGTGCCAGCAGCCGGACAGATAACAATCAGCCCCAGCATTTT. Its translation: CASSRTDNNQPQHF.

This chain connects TRBV20-1 to TRBJ2-5, with D unresolved. The CDR3 sequence is 11 residues long. The V gene's germline CDR1 is DFQATT and CDR2 SNEGSKA (reference sequence). V was pared by 6 bases and J by 5 bases, with 10 bases between. The CDR3 DNA sequence: TGCAGTGCCAATTTTGGGGAGACCCAGTACTTC. Amino acids: CSANFGETQYF.

This rearrangement joins TRBV30 to TRBJ2-7; D could derive from TRBD1 or TRBD2 (5 bases each). CDR1 is GTSNPN, CDR2 SVGIG, per germline (reference sequence). V was clipped by 2 bases and J by 3 bases, with 17 bases between them. This CDR3 has 15 residues. As DNA, the CDR3 is TGTGCCTGGAGTACCAAGGGACCAAGGGGCTACGAGCAGTACTTC. Its protein product is CAWSTKGPRGYEQYF.

J is TRBJ1-5 and V is TRBV2, with a possible D match to TRBD1 (5 bases). The CDR3 contains 16 residues. From germline, CDR1 is SNHLY and CDR2 FYNNEI. V dropped 2 bases and J dropped 1 base, with 12 bases sitting between them. CDR3 residues: CASSEQGGGSNQPQHF. CDR3 in DNA: TGTGCCAGCAGTGAACAGGGCGGAGGGAGCAATCAGCCCCAGCATTTT.